The T cell receptor (beta chain) described here comes from a study of post-analysis software for immune sequencing data. This CDR3 has 15 residues. V shed 6 bases and J shed 2 bases, with 17 bases lying between them. Germline V gene sequence: CDR1 DFQATT, CDR2 SNEGSKA (reference sequence). Remarks on this clonotype: Antigen: not known.

Unique molecular identifiers were built into the TCR beta cDNA libraries. Each CDR3 protein gets one entry after TCRdb re-called the PCR reads with MiXCR. The profile shows roughly 700,000 distinct CDR3 sequences, around 27% of them singletons. Study results and limitations: TRBV5-6, TRBV5-1 and TRBV20-1 belonged to a set of roughly 5 TRBV segments that were more frequent in patients than controls. The study found significantly lower normalized Chao1 diversity in multiple sclerosis patients than in controls.

Sequencing input: blood. This TCR was sampled from a girl under 18 with multiple sclerosis. The chain links TRBV20-1 to TRBJ2-1; no firm D call. The CDR3 protein is CSARPTDITYNEQFF. As DNA, the CDR3 is TGCAGTGCCCGGCCCACGGATATAACCTACAATGAGCAGTTCTTC.